Sequencing of this TCR beta chain was carried out in a study of T cells in Graves' hyperthyroidism and ophthalmopathy. About the study: Upon initial diagnosis and before any treatment, peripheral blood was collected. Study-level results: It was a median around 6 months before onset that the model predicted ophthalmopathy. Also found in blood were most expanded thyroid clonotypes above 0.001.

Ten or more counts support this clonotype. As yet, its antigen is unknown. The study excluded patients with uncontrolled infection, other autoimmune disease, pregnancy or lactation. There were TCR beta CDR3 regions amplified from RNA transcripts. The study used the HTBI primer set for a first-round RT-PCR of the TCR CDR3. One entry per CDR3 protein results from TCRdb running MiXCR on the multiplex PCR reads. This sample has about 260,000 distinct CDR3 sequences; 16% occur once, and the top ten carry 28%. There are 15 residues in the CDR3. V dropped 3 bases and J dropped 7 bases, with 13 bases sitting between them. In germline, CDR1 is MNHEY, CDR2 SVGEGT.

This TCR came from a woman aged 18 to 35 with Graves' ophthalmopathy. The sequenced material came from blood. V gene TRBV6-2 or TRBV6-3 combines with J gene TRBJ1-6; weak D call: TRBD1 (5 bases). Here the CDR3 DNA reads TGTGCCAGCAGTTATACGGGACGGGGGAATTCACCCCTCCACTTT. It encodes CASSYTGRGNSPLHF.